These 6 T cell receptor beta chains were sequenced from one sample in a study of Graves' ophthalmopathy and Graves' hyperthyroidism. Amplified TCR beta CDR3 regions were obtained using RNA transcripts as template. Second-round multiplex PCR came after first-round RT-PCR with HTBI primers. Each CDR3 protein gets one entry after TCRdb re-called the multiplex PCR reads with MiXCR. The sample contains approximately 210,000 distinct CDR3 sequences, 25% to 30% of which appear only once. The sequenced sample consisted of peripheral blood. These receptors came from a man aged 45-60 years with Graves' ophthalmopathy.

At least ten counts were recorded for this clonotype. The J gene is TRBJ2-5, the V gene TRBV6-1, with D tentatively TRBD1 or TRBD2 (5 bases each). V dropped 4 bases and J dropped 1 base, with 13 bases sitting between them. CDR3 length: 15 amino acids. The germline CDR1 and CDR2 sequences are MNHNS and SASEGT. The CDR3 loop reads CASSGTGATQETQYF. CDR3 bases: TGTGCCAGCAGTGGTACCGGGGCGACCCAAGAGACCCAGTACTTC.

The chain links TRBV6-1 to TRBJ1-2; D call uncertain. CDR1 and CDR2 (germline): MNHNS, SASEGT. The V and J ends lost 4 bases and 4 bases respectively, with 10 bases between them. This CDR3 region has 13 residues. The DNA for the CDR3 is TGTGCCAGCAGTGTTGGTGGCTTCTATGGCTACACCTTC. Translated, it gives CASSVGGFYGYTF.

This clonotype appeared many times. The chain is built from TRBV6-2 or TRBV6-3 and TRBJ2-4; no reliable D call. The germline V gene encodes CDR1 MNHEY and CDR2 SVGEGT. With 6 bases removed from V and 0 bases from J, the gap between germline ends came to 12 bases. This CDR3 spans 15 amino acids. The CDR3 loop is CASSSYRGAKNIQYF. The CDR3 coding sequence is TGTGCCAGCAGCTCTTACCGCGGAGCCAAAAACATTCAGTACTTC.

This clonotype showed up many times. J is TRBJ2-7 and V is TRBV6-2 or TRBV6-3, with D possibly matching TRBD2 (5 bases). The ends were cut back, 3 bases at V and 4 bases at J, with 13 bases in the middle. The CDR3 covers 14 residues. In germline, CDR1 is MNHEY, CDR2 SVGEGT. In DNA form, the CDR3 reads TGTGCCAGCAGTTATCCGGGAAGAGGTTACGAGCAGTACTTC. As protein: CASSYPGRGYEQYF.

This clonotype occurred many times. This chain connects TRBV27 to TRBJ1-1; D not certain. Germline CDR1 is MNHEY and CDR2 is SMNVEV (reference sequence). This CDR3 has 16 residues. Trimming took 4 bases from V and 6 from J, leaving 21 bases between them. The CDR3 loop is CASSSPIQQPGSEAFF. DNA of the CDR3: TGTGCCAGCAGTTCCCCCATTCAACAGCCCGGGTCTGAAGCTTTCTTT.

The rearrangement links TRBV28 to TRBJ1-5; D is ambiguous. Germline CDR1 reads MDHEN; CDR2 reads SYDVKM. CDR3 length equals 13 residues. Trimming left V 5 bases short and J 5 bases short, with 10 bases between. Written as DNA, the CDR3 is TGTGCCAGCAGTGGTCAAACACATCAGCCCCAGCATTTT. Its protein product is CASSGQTHQPQHF.